A selection of T cell receptor beta chains follows, all from one sample in a study of T cell responses to AZD1222 COVID-19 vaccine. Assay: immunoSEQ multiplex PCR; the TCRdb copy retains only in-frame clones and omits some. This table has 140,000 to 150,000 clones, 85% to 95% appearing once. This specimen consisted of peripheral blood, obtained on day 0 of AZD1222 vaccination. Receptors were obtained from an adult in good health. Both conserved end residues are part of each CDR3.

V: TRBV20-1; J: TRBJ2-7; CDR3: CSASPGTATYEQYF
V: TRBV18; J: TRBJ1-4; CDR3: CASSPQGTNEKLFF
V: TRBV5-4; J: TRBJ2-5; CDR3: CASSPVPGYQETQYF
V: TRBV27; J: TRBJ1-5; CDR3: CASSIRQSNQPQHF
V: TRBV6-5; J: TRBJ2-2; CDR3: CASTGTGELFF
V: TRBV12-3/TRBV12-4; J: TRBJ1-2; CDR3: CASTPGSGYGYTF
V: TRBV18; J: TRBJ2-1; CDR3: CATSFTGRRDEQFF
V: TRBV15; J: TRBJ2-5; CDR3: CATSTPGWGETQYF
V: TRBV12-3/TRBV12-4; J: TRBJ1-5; CDR3: CASSQFGPQHF
V: TRBV10-1; J: TRBJ1-6; CDR3: CASSAGTGGSPLHF
V: TRBV12-5; J: TRBJ2-1; CDR3: CASGLPYRAPYNEQFF
V: TRBV7-8; J: TRBJ2-7; CDR3: CASSFTPGNEQYF
V: TRBV30; J: TRBJ2-1; CDR3: CAWSVRRLSGRVYNEQFF
V: TRBV11-2; J: TRBJ2-7; CDR3: CASSLRRPGDYEQYF
V: TRBV6-6; J: TRBJ1-1; CDR3: CASSPRGYLNTEAFF
V: TRBV5-1; J: TRBJ2-2; CDR3: CASSNEGWTGELFF
V: TRBV4-1; J: TRBJ2-7; CDR3: CASSLLAAGTTRYEQYF
V: TRBV18; J: TRBJ1-5; CDR3: CASSPQGGESQPQHF
V: TRBV20-1; J: TRBJ1-1; CDR3: CSASSSHRGDTEAFF
V: TRBV20-1; J: TRBJ2-5; CDR3: CSASPDSRARKETQYF
V: TRBV2; J: TRBJ2-4; CDR3: CASREGGAVKNIQYF
V: TRBV6-5; J: TRBJ2-5; CDR3: CATKAGGPMETQYF
V: TRBV5-6; J: TRBJ1-3; CDR3: CASSLVGKGSGNTIYF
V: TRBV11-2; J: TRBJ2-7; CDR3: CASSLGTGTREQYF
V: TRBV5-5; J: TRBJ1-2; CDR3: CASTLGGVISYGYTF
V: TRBV20-1; J: TRBJ2-7; CDR3: CSARDTYEQYF